One and the same sample provided the 28 T cell receptor beta chains below, sequenced in a study of blood T cell repertoires in COVID-19. Produced via immunoSEQ multiplex PCR; TCRdb's table is partial and in-frame only. Seen here are under 550,000 clones, about 90% observed once, and the top ten hold more than 0.7%. Sequenced input: peripheral blood. The receptors derive from a young man with COVID-19, enrolled during active disease.

This clone was counted a few times. J is TRBJ2-7 and V is TRBV27; 13 nucleotides agree with TRBD2. From germline, CDR1 is MNHEY and CDR2 SMNVEV (reference sequence). After removal of 6 bases from V and 4 bases from J, the junction contained 3 bases not matched to a gene. The CDR3 is 14 residues long. CDR3 protein: CASREGLAGYEQYF. CDR3 nucleotides: TGTGCCAGCAGGGAGGGACTAGCGGGATACGAGCAGTACTTC.

This clone was counted a single time. The chain employs TRBV27 and TRBJ2-1, with D perhaps matching TRBD2 (5 bases). This CDR3 has 11 residues. The V gene lost 6 bases and the J gene lost 14 bases, with 14 bases spanning the gap. Germline lookup yields CDR1 MNHEY and CDR2 SMNVEV (reference sequence). Here the CDR3 DNA reads TGTGCCAGCAGCACCGGGAATGCGGAGTTCTTC. This encodes CASSTGNAEFF.

This chain links TRBV5-4 with TRBJ1-2; no clear D gene. The CDR3 is 13 amino acids. V was shortened by 3 bases and J by 8 bases, with 14 bases between the two germline ends. Germline V lookup: CDR1 SGHNT, CDR2 YYREEE (reference sequence). CDR3 in amino acids: CASSSGVARGYTF. The CDR3 DNA follows: TGTGCCAGCAGCTCGGGAGTCGCTCGGGGCTACACCTTC.

The chain is built from TRBV7-8 and TRBJ2-3; 11 nucleotides agree with TRBD2. CDR1 SGHVS and CDR2 FQNEAQ come from the germline V gene. Trimming at V came to 6 bases and at J to 6 bases, leaving 8 bases not matched to a gene. The CDR3 has 15 amino acids. In DNA form, the CDR3 reads TGTGCCAGCAGAGATAGCGGGAGGGGTATGGATACGCAGTATTTT. It encodes CASRDSGRGMDTQYF. The full variable domain, rest sourced from reference TRBV7-8 and TRBJ2-3, is GAGVSQSPRYKVAKRGQDVALRCDPISGHVSLFWYQQALGQGPEFLTYFQNEAQLDKSGLPSDRFFAERPEGSVSTLKIQRTQQEDSAVYLCASRDSGRGMDTQYFGPGTRLTVL.

V and J are TRBV19 and TRBJ2-7, with a tentative D call TRBD2 (5 bases). This CDR3 is 17 amino acids long. Germline V gene data show CDR1 as LNHDA and CDR2 as SQIVND (reference sequence). The V and J ends lost 2 bases and 3 bases respectively, with 20 bases between them. The CDR3 spells CASSIRRTERVVYEQYF. Written as DNA, the CDR3 is TGTGCCAGTAGTATACGCAGGACGGAGAGGGTTGTCTACGAGCAGTACTTC.

The rearrangement joins TRBV12-3 or TRBV12-4 to TRBJ2-1, with 8 bases fitting TRBD2. CDR3 length: 12 residues. Trimming at V came to 8 bases and at J to 12 bases, leaving 9 bases not matched to a gene. CDR3 sequence (DNA): TGTGCCAGCGGGCCCGGGCGGGGGGTGCAGTTCTTC. Translated, it gives CASGPGRGVQFF.

This chain uses TRBV7-9 with TRBJ1-1; 11 positions agree with TRBD1. CDR1 is SEHNR, CDR2 FQNEAQ, per germline (reference sequence). The CDR3 sequence is 18 residues long. Trimming removed 10 bases from V and 1 base from J; junction bases left unmatched: 17. As DNA, the CDR3 is TGTGCCATCCCTCAACCGGGACAGGGGGTGTTTTGGAACACTGAAGCTTTCTTT. Encoded protein: CAIPQPGQGVFWNTEAFF. The whole variable domain, remainder taken from reference TRBV7-9 and TRBJ1-1, is DTGVSQNPRHKITKRGQNVTFRCDPISEHNRLYWYRQTLGQGPEFLTYFQNEAQLEKSRLLSDRFSAERPKGSFSTLEIQRTEQGDSAMYLCAIPQPGQGVFWNTEAFFGQGTRLTVV.

The count of this clone is one. The rearrangement joins TRBV11-3 to TRBJ2-1; a weak D match, TRBD1 (7 bases). V was clipped by 6 bases and J by 2 bases, with 14 bases between them. This CDR3 region has 15 residues. CDR1 SGHNT and CDR2 YENEEA come from the germline V gene. CDR3 residues: CASSYQGGPYNEQFF. The DNA for the CDR3 is TGTGCCAGCAGTTATCAGGGGGGCCCCTACAATGAGCAGTTCTTC. The complete variable domain, with remaining parts taken from reference TRBV11-3 and TRBJ2-1, reads EAGVVQSPRYKIIEKKQPVAFWCNPISGHNTLYWYLQNLGQGPELLIRYENEEAVDDSQLPKDRFSAERLKGVDSTLKIQPAELGDSAVYLCASSYQGGPYNEQFFGPGTRLTVL.

This clone has only one observation. V is TRBV18 and J is TRBJ2-5, with D perhaps TRBD1 (5 bases). Germline CDR1 reads KGHSH; CDR2 reads LQKENI. The CDR3 contains 12 residues. V shed 5 bases and J shed 2 bases, with 6 bases lying between them. CDR3 region: CASSTGQETQYF. The CDR3 DNA follows: TGTGCCAGCTCAACAGGACAAGAGACCCAGTACTTC.

The genes are TRBV14 and TRBJ1-1, with D tentatively TRBD1 (5 bases). Germline values: CDR1 SGHDN, CDR2 FVKESK. V was pared by 3 bases and J by 3 bases, with 23 bases between. There are 18 residues in the CDR3. The CDR3 coding sequence is TGTGCCAGCAGCCACCCCCGGGACTCAAGACGGTGGGACACTGAAGCTTTCTTT. Translating gives CASSHPRDSRRWDTEAFF.

The V call is TRBV14, the J call TRBJ1-2; no definite D call. CDR3 length: 14 amino acids. V was pared by 1 base and J by 3 bases, with 9 bases between. CDR1 is SGHDN and CDR2 is FVKESK in the germline V gene. CDR3: CASSQAGFYYGYTF. In DNA, the CDR3 is TGTGCCAGCAGCCAAGCGGGGTTTTACTATGGCTACACCTTC.

This chain uses TRBV5-1 with TRBJ1-2; TRBD1 matches at 9 bases. J lost 6 bases, V lost 4 bases, and 16 bases had no gene match. The CDR3 spans 17 residues. CDR1 is SGHRS and CDR2 is YFSETQ in the germline V gene. The CDR3 region has the DNA TGCGCCAGCAGCCCTGAACCCCCATCCAGACAGGGGGATGGCTACACCTTC. Translated, it gives CASSPEPPSRQGDGYTF.

The chain carries TRBV4-1 and TRBJ2-7; 7 positions match TRBD2. V gave up 0 bases and J gave up 4 bases; unmatched junction bases: 6. The V gene's germline CDR1 is MGHRA and CDR2 YSYEKL. This CDR3 has 15 residues. CDR3 bases: TGCGCCAGCAGCCAAGAACTCCTCGGGGGGTACGAGCAGTACTTC. Its translation: CASSQELLGGYEQYF.

The chain is built from TRBV6-1 and TRBJ1-1; a possible D gene is TRBD1 (5 bases). CDR1 MNHNS and CDR2 SASEGT come from the germline V gene. The CDR3 runs 16 residues. Trimming stripped 2 bases from V and 3 bases from J, with 16 bases between. The CDR3 region has the DNA TGTGCCAGCAGTGAACTAGGGAGGGCGGGGGACACTGAAGCTTTCTTT. It encodes CASSELGRAGDTEAFF.

The chain couples TRBV6-5 to TRBJ2-2, with 9 positions matching TRBD2. Per germline, CDR1 MNHEY and CDR2 SVGAGI. The J segment lost 4 bases and the V segment lost 6 bases, leaving 0 bases of the junction unmatched. This CDR3 contains 13 residues. CDR3 sequence reads: CASRREGTGELFF. CDR3 DNA sequence: TGTGCCAGCAGGCGGGAGGGCACCGGGGAGCTGTTTTTT.

This clone was found once. This chain joins TRBV2 and TRBJ1-2; 8 bases line up with TRBD1. The length of the CDR3 is 14 residues. The V gene's germline CDR1 is SNHLY and CDR2 FYNNEI. The ends lost 4 bases at V and 4 bases at J; junction bases unmatched: 5. The CDR3 region is CASSVGQGIYGYTF. The CDR3 region has the DNA TGTGCCAGCAGTGTTGGACAGGGAATCTATGGCTACACCTTC.

This sequence joins TRBV6-2 or TRBV6-3 and TRBJ2-1, with 8 bases identical to TRBD2. This CDR3 comprises 16 residues. Germline V gene data show CDR1 as MNHEY and CDR2 as SVGEGT. With 5 bases clipped from V and 2 bases from J, the junction kept 8 bases outside the gene matches. This chain's CDR3 is CASSKSPAGAYNEQFF. DNA for the CDR3: TGTGCCAGCAGTAAGTCCCCAGCGGGAGCCTACAATGAGCAGTTCTTC.

V and J are TRBV5-1 and TRBJ2-1; D gene ambiguous. V was clipped by 1 base and J by 5 bases, with 4 bases between them. This CDR3 is built from 12 residues. In germline, CDR1 is SGHRS, CDR2 YFSETQ. This CDR3 is CASSLRDNEQFF. CDR3 nucleotides: TGCGCCAGCAGCTTGCGGGACAATGAGCAGTTCTTC.

This rearrangement joins TRBV6-2 or TRBV6-3 to TRBJ1-1; D may be TRBD1 (6 bases). Germline V lookup: CDR1 MNHEY, CDR2 SVGEGT. The CDR3 runs to 14 residues. Trimming left V 0 bases short and J 3 bases short, with 8 bases between. The CDR3 is CASSYSGHYTEAFF. The CDR3 DNA is TGTGCCAGCAGTTACTCGGGACATTACACTGAAGCTTTCTTT.

The gene calls are TRBV19 and TRBJ2-1; D ambiguous. The CDR3 loop spans 16 amino acids. Germline lookup yields CDR1 LNHDA and CDR2 SQIVND (reference sequence). Between the trimmed V and J ends, which lost 3 bases and 3 bases, there was a span of 15 bases. The CDR3 reads CASSIRSNSYYNEQFF. The CDR3 region has the DNA TGTGCCAGTAGTATTCGGTCGAACAGCTACTACAATGAGCAGTTCTTC.

The genes are TRBV2 and TRBJ2-2, with TRBD2 identical over 8 bases. V shed 7 bases, J shed 5 bases, and the junction held 12 bases outside the gene matches. Looked up from germline, CDR1 is SNHLY and CDR2 is FYNNEI. CDR3 length equals 16 residues. The CDR3 region has the DNA TGTGCCAGCAACCGCTGGGGACTAGAAAAAACCGGGGAGCTGTTTTTT. Its translation is CASNRWGLEKTGELFF.

The chain carries TRBV7-6 and TRBJ2-2; TRBD1 agrees at 10 bases. The junction had 10 bases not matched to a gene; V was cut back by 5 bases and J by 4 bases. The CDR3 is made up of 17 amino acids. Germline-derived CDR1 and CDR2 are SGHVS and FNYEAQ. The CDR3 protein is CASSPGTGDLSTGELFF. The CDR3 DNA sequence: TGTGCCAGCAGCCCTGGGACAGGGGACCTCAGCACCGGGGAGCTGTTTTTT.

The chain recombines TRBV7-3 with TRBJ2-3; TRBD1 might be the D (6 bases). The CDR3 sequence is 14 residues long. Germline lookup yields CDR1 SGHTA and CDR2 FQGTGA. With 5 bases removed from V and 8 bases from J, the gap between germline ends came to 17 bases. CDR3 in amino acids: CASSLQGPPTTQYF. The DNA for the CDR3 is TGTGCCAGCAGCCTACAGGGACCGCCGACTACGCAGTATTTT.

The V call is TRBV24-1, the J call TRBJ2-3; the D gene is possibly TRBD1 (5 bases). The germline V and J ends were trimmed by 5 bases and 2 bases, with 10 bases remaining between them. The CDR3 runs to 14 residues. Germline CDR1 KGHDR, CDR2 SFDVKD. DNA for the CDR3: TGTGCCACCAGTGGGTTGACAGCCACAGATACGCAGTATTTT. Its protein product is CATSGLTATDTQYF.

This sequence joins TRBV4-1 and TRBJ2-3; 8 bases line up with TRBD2. This CDR3 comprises 17 residues. The V segment lost 0 bases and the J segment 1 base; nucleotides outside the gene matches: 6. CDR1 is MGHRA and CDR2 is YSYEKL in the germline V gene. DNA of the CDR3: TGCGCCAGCAGCCAAGACGGGACTAGGGATGGCACAGATACGCAGTATTTT. Residues: CASSQDGTRDGTDTQYF.

This clone was seen more than once but under ten times. J is TRBJ2-1 and V is TRBV28; D is uncertain. Trimming took 2 bases from V and 10 from J, leaving 15 bases between them. Germline V gene lookup returns CDR1 MDHEN and CDR2 SYDVKM. The CDR3 is 14 amino acids. As DNA, the CDR3 is TGTGCCAGCAGTTTAATGGGCCTTAAAAAAGAGCAGTTCTTC. This encodes CASSLMGLKKEQFF.

This chain joins TRBV12-3 or TRBV12-4 and TRBJ2-7; perhaps TRBD2 as D (5 bases). CDR3 length equals 12 residues. Trimming removed 5 bases from V and 2 bases from J, with 7 bases in between. CDR3 sequence: CASSAGAYEQYF. In nucleotides, the CDR3 is TGTGCCAGCAGTGCCGGGGCCTACGAGCAGTACTTC.

Turning to this clone: The DNA is left out, because the CDR3 cannot be placed on it with certainty; the CDR3 is given as TCRdb lists it. The gene calls are TRBV2 and TRBJ2-5; TRBD2 is the table's D call, not checked against the DNA. The length of the CDR3 is 14 amino acids, counting both ends. Germline V CDR1 and CDR2: SNHLY, FYNNEI. The CDR3 spells CASILELEGETQYF.